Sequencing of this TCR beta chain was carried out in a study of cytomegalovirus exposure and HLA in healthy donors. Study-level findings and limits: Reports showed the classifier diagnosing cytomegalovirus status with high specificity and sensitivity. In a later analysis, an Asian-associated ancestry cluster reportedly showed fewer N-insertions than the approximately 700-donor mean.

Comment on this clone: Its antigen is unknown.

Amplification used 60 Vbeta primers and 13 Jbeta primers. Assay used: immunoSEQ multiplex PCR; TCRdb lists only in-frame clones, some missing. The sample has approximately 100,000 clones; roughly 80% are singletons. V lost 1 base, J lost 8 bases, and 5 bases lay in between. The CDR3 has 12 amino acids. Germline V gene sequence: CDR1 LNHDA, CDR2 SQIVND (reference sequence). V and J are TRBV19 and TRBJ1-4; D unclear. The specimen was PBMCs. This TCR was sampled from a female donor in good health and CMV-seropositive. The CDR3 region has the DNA TGTGCCAGTAGTATAGCCCCGGAAAAACTGTTTTTT. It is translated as CASSIAPEKLFF.